The T cell receptor beta chain under discussion was sequenced for a study of T-cell memory formation after mild COVID-19. General observations from the study: Mainly in CM and EM were contracting CD4+ clones; CD8+ were in EMRA. The study detected some responding clones in pre-infection memory, suggesting cross-reactive memory joined.

The 5'RACE method, run with constant-segment primers, produced TCR alpha and TCR beta cDNA libraries (carrying sample barcodes and UMIs). MiXCR, applied by TCRdb to the 5' RACE reads, yields one record per CDR3 protein. The sample shows some 450,000 distinct CDR3 sequences, around 20% of them seen only once. There are 12 residues in the CDR3. With 6 bases removed from V and 6 bases from J, the gap between germline ends came to 12 bases. This clonotype came up a few times. Its specificity is unknown. What was sequenced was PBMCs or a T cell subset sorted from them (not recorded which). This TCR derives from an adult woman who had mild COVID-19 (a few samples of this study predate the infection). Cell type and time point are not known. The chain carries TRBV12-3 or TRBV12-4 and TRBJ2-7; D unclear. CDR3 coding DNA: TGTGCCAGCAGCCGAAGGTTCAGCGAGCAGTACTTC. It yields the protein CASSRRFSEQYF.